These 31 T cell receptor beta chains originate from one sample sequenced in a study of T cells in Graves' hyperthyroidism and ophthalmopathy. RNA transcripts gave rise to amplified TCR beta CDR3 regions. First-round RT-PCR of the TCR CDR3 relied on the HTBI primer set. Each CDR3 protein is one row after TCRdb ran MiXCR on the multiplex PCR reads. Here the sample spans 550,000 to 600,000 distinct CDR3 sequences, 46% being singletons. The specimen was peripheral blood or thyroid tissue (not recorded which). These receptors originate from an adult woman with Graves' disease, either hyperthyroidism or ophthalmopathy (not recorded which).

A note on this clonotype: The CDR3 does not end in the conserved phenylalanine or tryptophan, so this is likely a read error. The DNA is left out, because the CDR3 cannot be placed on it with certainty; the CDR3 is given as TCRdb lists it. The rearrangement joins TRBV10-3 to TRBJ1-2; the tabulated D call, TRBD1, remains unverified against the DNA. The CDR3 sequence runs 13 residues, both termini included. Germline values: CDR1 ENHRY, CDR2 SYGVKD. This CDR3 is CAIRDRVPMATQS.

This clonotype was detected a few times. CDR3 residues: CASSTGNEQFF. Written as DNA, the CDR3 is TGTGCCAGTAGTACTGGCAATGAGCAGTTCTTC. The rearrangement joins TRBV19 to TRBJ2-1; D is uncertain. The CDR3 consists of 11 residues. Germline assignment: CDR1 LNHDA and CDR2 SQIVND (reference sequence). V was trimmed by 4 bases and J by 6 bases, leaving 4 bases between them.

For the CDR3, the DNA is TGTGCCAGCAGCTTAGATCTAGCGCCATACAATGAGCAGTTCTTC. The encoded protein is CASSLDLAPYNEQFF. V and J are TRBV7-3 and TRBJ2-1; perhaps TRBD2 as D (6 bases). Trimming took 2 bases from V and 4 from J, leaving 12 bases between them. Looked up from germline, CDR1 is SGHTA and CDR2 is FQGTGA. The CDR3 loop spans 15 amino acids. Supplemented by reference TRBV7-3 and TRBJ2-1, the full variable domain reads GAGVSQTPSNKVTEKGKYVELRCDPISGHTALYWYRQSLGQGPEFLIYFQGTGAADDSGLPNDRFFAVRPEGSVSTLKIQRTERGDSAVYLCASSLDLAPYNEQFFGPGTRLTVL.

This clonotype was seen at least ten times. The chain recombines TRBV20-1 with TRBJ1-6; D is uncertain. The germline gives CDR1 DFQATT, CDR2 SNEGSKA (reference sequence). With 1 base removed from V and 5 bases from J, the gap between germline ends came to 3 bases. The CDR3 has 12 residues. The CDR3 here is CSARANNSPLHF. The CDR3 coding sequence is TGCAGTGCTAGAGCAAATAATTCACCCCTCCACTTT.

This chain uses TRBV2 with TRBJ1-6, with 9 nucleotides matching TRBD1. V lost 3 bases and J lost 9; bases outside the gene matches: 6. Germline V gene lookup returns CDR1 SNHLY and CDR2 FYNNEI. The CDR3 length is 15 residues. Here the CDR3 DNA reads TGTGCCAGCAGTGATCAGGGACAGGGTAGTTCACCCCTCCACTTT. The encoded protein is CASSDQGQGSSPLHF.

This clonotype came up many times. The chain uses TRBV6-6 and TRBJ2-5, with TRBD1 matching 7 bases. This CDR3 contains 16 residues. The germline V gene encodes CDR1 MNHNY and CDR2 SVGAGI (reference sequence). Unmatched junction bases numbered 10, after V lost 5 bases and J lost 1 base. CDR3 sequence reads: CASSTGTAVLQETQYF. CDR3 DNA sequence: TGTGCCAGCAGTACCGGGACAGCCGTTCTCCAAGAGACCCAGTACTTC.

This clonotype was picked up a small number of times. V and J are TRBV7-6 and TRBJ2-2; 7 nucleotides agree with TRBD2. The CDR3 length is 15 residues. Germline-derived CDR1 and CDR2 are SGHVS and FNYEAQ. The J segment lost 6 bases and the V segment lost 10 bases, leaving 14 bases of the junction unmatched. The CDR3 region has the DNA TGTGCCACTAGCAGCCCCTCGACTAGCCCCGGGGAGCTGTTTTTT. Residues: CATSSPSTSPGELFF.

This clonotype was observed many times. V gene TRBV7-9 combines with J gene TRBJ1-6; D is uncertain. V was trimmed by 1 base and J by 7 bases, leaving 2 bases between them. The germline V gene encodes CDR1 SEHNR and CDR2 FQNEAQ (reference sequence). The CDR3 is 12 amino acids. The CDR3 loop is CASSLGNSPLHF. In nucleotides, the CDR3 is TGTGCCAGCAGCTTAGGGAATTCACCCCTCCACTTT.

This clonotype was seen a few times. The chain couples TRBV30 to TRBJ1-1, with a possible D match to TRBD1 (6 bases). Germline CDR1 GTSNPN, CDR2 SVGIG (reference sequence). The V end lost 4 bases, the J end lost 8 bases, and 17 bases lay between the germline ends. This CDR3 comprises 13 residues. CDR3 residues: CAWIDEDREEAFF. For the CDR3, the DNA is TGTGCCTGGATAGATGAGGACAGAGAAGAAGCTTTCTTT.

Only a few counts were recorded for this clonotype. The chain uses TRBV2 and TRBJ2-5; 9 positions match TRBD1. There are 15 residues in the CDR3. After removal of 6 bases from V and 4 bases from J, the junction contained 9 bases not matched to a gene. CDR1 SNHLY and CDR2 FYNNEI come from the germline V gene. The CDR3 DNA sequence: TGTGCCAGCAGGAGGGACAGGGTGGATGGAGAGACCCAGTACTTC. Translated, it gives CASRRDRVDGETQYF.

The chain carries TRBV29-1 and TRBJ2-7, with 9 bases identical to TRBD2. V gave up 7 bases and J gave up 1 base; unmatched junction bases: 8. The CDR3 length is 14 residues. From germline, CDR1 is SQVTM and CDR2 ANQGSEA. CDR3 loop: CSAEVAGGSYEQYF. The CDR3, as DNA: TGCAGCGCTGAGGTCGCGGGAGGGTCCTACGAGCAGTACTTC.

The genes are TRBV18 and TRBJ1-2, with D uncertain. The CDR3 totals 15 residues. CDR1 and CDR2 (germline): KGHSH, LQKENI. Trimming shortened V by 1 base and J by 4 bases, and 13 bases separated the two germline ends. CDR3 loop: CASSPQPRESYGYTF. As DNA, the CDR3 is TGTGCCAGCTCACCACAGCCGCGGGAGTCCTATGGCTACACCTTC.

The rearrangement joins TRBV3-1 to TRBJ1-2; D not certain. The V end lost 1 base, the J end lost 9 bases, and 21 bases lay between the germline ends. CDR3 length: 16 amino acids. The germline V gene encodes CDR1 LGHDT and CDR2 YNNKEL (reference sequence). The CDR3: CASSQAHISSGASYTF. The CDR3 nucleotides are TGTGCCAGCAGCCAAGCACATATATCCTCAGGAGCTAGCTACACCTTC.

This clonotype came up many times. V gene TRBV7-2 combines with J gene TRBJ2-7; unclear D gene. The V end was cut by 2 bases, the J end by 7 bases, with 6 bases between. The CDR3 is 11 amino acids. CDR1 SGHTA and CDR2 FQGNSA come from the germline V gene. The CDR3 DNA reads as TGTGCCAGCAGCTTAACCCGAGAGCAGTACTTC. It translates to CASSLTREQYF.

This clonotype was detected many times. This chain links TRBV12-3 or TRBV12-4 with TRBJ1-2, with 7 bases that match TRBD1. V lost 6 bases, J lost 3 bases, and 4 bases stayed unmatched. CDR3 length: 13 amino acids. In DNA, the CDR3 is TGTGCCAGCAGGACAGGGTTCCACTATGGCTACACCTTC. It translates to CASRTGFHYGYTF.

As to this clonotype: One junction end disagrees with the germline gene, perhaps due to a read error. The chain joins TRBV10-3 to TRBJ1-5, with D possibly TRBD1 on 6 matching bases. Per germline, CDR1 ENHRY and CDR2 SYGVKD. CDR3 length equals 15 residues. CDR3 nucleotide sequence: TGTGCCACCAGTGATATGTCACAGGGACAAGAGACCCAGCATTTT. Protein sequence: CATSDMSQGQETQHF.

The rearrangement links TRBV20-1 to TRBJ1-1, with TRBD1 as a possible D gene (6 bases). Germline assignment: CDR1 DFQATT and CDR2 SNEGSKA (reference sequence). Trimming left V 5 bases short and J 4 bases short, with 17 bases between. The CDR3 has 14 amino acids. The CDR3: CSALRQAGGTEAFF. The CDR3 DNA sequence: TGCAGTGCTCTTCGACAGGCCGGTGGCACTGAAGCTTTCTTT.

The rearrangement joins TRBV7-2 to TRBJ2-5; the D gene is possibly TRBD2 (5 bases). V lost 8 bases and J lost 5, with 18 bases in between. Germline V gene sequence: CDR1 SGHTA, CDR2 FQGNSA. This CDR3 has 14 amino acids. The CDR3 loop reads CASRAWGARETQYF. The CDR3 DNA reads TGTGCCAGCCGGGCTTGGGGAGCCAGGGAGACCCAGTACTTC. The full variable domain, with the rest looked up from reference TRBV7-2 and TRBJ2-5, is GAGVSQSPSNKVTEKGKDVELRCDPISGHTALYWYRQSLGQGLEFLIYFQGNSAPDKSGLPSDRFSAERTGGSVSTLTIQRTQQEDSAVYLCASRAWGARETQYFGPGTRLLVL.

About this clonotype: This may arise from a read error, as a much more abundant clone is one base away. The V gene is TRBV3-1, the J gene TRBJ2-7, with 7 nucleotides matching TRBD1. CDR1 is LGHDT, CDR2 YNNKEL, per germline (reference sequence). The CDR3 covers 13 residues. In nucleotides, the CDR3 is TGTGCCGGCAGTCCCACAGGGGCCCACGAGCAGTACTTC. It specifies CAGSPTGAHEQYF.

This clonotype appeared a few times. The rearrangement joins TRBV20-1 to TRBJ1-2; D is ambiguous. CDR1 is DFQATT and CDR2 is SNEGSKA in the germline V gene (reference sequence). The CDR3 sequence is 13 residues long. V dropped 0 bases and J dropped 2 bases, with 7 bases sitting between them. The CDR3 spells CSARDPANYGYTF. The DNA of the CDR3 is TGCAGTGCTAGAGATCCGGCGAACTATGGCTACACCTTC.

A single count supports this clonotype. This chain links TRBV15 with TRBJ2-6, with 8 bases that match TRBD1. The V gene end was trimmed by 3 bases and the J gene end by 4 bases; junction bases not matched to a gene: 17. This CDR3 is 20 amino acids long. CDR1 and CDR2 from the germline V gene are LNHNV and YYDKDF (reference sequence). As DNA, the CDR3 is TGTGCCACCAGCAGGGGTATAGGACAGGGCTTCGCGGGAGGGGCCAACGTCCTGACTTTC. Its protein product is CATSRGIGQGFAGGANVLTF.

The chain employs TRBV20-1 and TRBJ1-2; D unclear. The V gene's germline CDR1 is DFQATT and CDR2 SNEGSKA (reference sequence). The CDR3 totals 13 residues. V was cut by 2 bases and J by 8 bases, with 15 bases left in between. CDR3 coding DNA: TGCAGTGCTAGACCCCCGGGGAATTTAGGCTACACCTTC. It yields the protein CSARPPGNLGYTF.

This clonotype was counted at least ten times. The V call is TRBV7-9, the J call TRBJ1-5; tentatively, D is TRBD1 (5 bases). The V end was cut by 7 bases, the J end by 7 bases, with 14 bases between. CDR1 and CDR2 (germline): SEHNR, FQNEAQ (reference sequence). The CDR3 is made up of 13 amino acids. This CDR3 reads CASTPGGDQPQHF. CDR3 nucleotides: TGTGCCAGCACCCCGGGGGGTGACCAGCCCCAGCATTTT.

The chain employs TRBV7-8 and TRBJ1-5; the match to TRBD1 covers 9 bases. V gave up 3 bases and J gave up 14 bases; unmatched junction bases: 14. Germline lookup yields CDR1 SGHVS and CDR2 FQNEAQ. The CDR3 consists of 15 residues. The CDR3 DNA reads as TGTGCCAGCAGCTTCAGGGAGGACAGGGGCGAGACCGAGCATTTT. Translating gives CASSFREDRGETEHF. Using reference TRBV7-8 and TRBJ1-5 for the parts outside the CDR3, the full variable domain is GAGVSQSPRYKVAKRGQDVALRCDPISGHVSLFWYQQALGQGPEFLTYFQNEAQLDKSGLPSDRFFAERPEGSVSTLKIQRTQQEDSAVYLCASSFREDRGETEHFGDGTRLSIL.

The V and J genes are TRBV14 and TRBJ1-3; no reliable D call. Trimming took off 1 base at V and 3 bases at J, with 7 bases between the two ends. The CDR3 length is 14 residues. The germline gives CDR1 SGHDN, CDR2 FVKESK. The CDR3 DNA reads as TGTGCCAGCAGCCAAGGACGCCTTGGAAACACCATATATTTT. This gives the protein CASSQGRLGNTIYF.

The genes are TRBV20-1 and TRBJ1-2; TRBD1 matches 9 bases. The V gene's germline CDR1 is DFQATT and CDR2 SNEGSKA (reference sequence). V trimming: 6 bases; J trimming: 4 bases; junction bases outside the gene matches: 12. This CDR3 contains 15 residues. CDR3: CSATLTGGASYGYTF. The DNA of the CDR3 is TGCAGTGCAACTCTAACAGGGGGCGCAAGCTATGGCTACACCTTC.

V is TRBV7-9 and J is TRBJ1-1, with D maybe TRBD1 (5 bases). Trimming cost V 5 bases and J 0 bases, with 16 bases left between them. Germline CDR1 is SEHNR and CDR2 is FQNEAQ (reference sequence). The CDR3 runs to 16 residues. This CDR3 reads CASSTSRDPLNTEAFF. CDR3 nucleotide sequence: TGTGCCAGCAGCACATCCCGGGACCCACTGAACACTGAAGCTTTCTTT.

This clonotype was seen many times. The chain employs TRBV30 and TRBJ2-5, with no clear D. This CDR3 contains 9 residues. The ends were cut back, 8 bases at V and 9 bases at J, with 10 bases in the middle. CDR1 GTSNPN and CDR2 SVGIG come from the germline V gene (reference sequence). As DNA, the CDR3 is TGTGCCGGAGCTTGGGCCCAGTACTTC. It codes for CAGAWAQYF.

This rearrangement joins TRBV5-1 to TRBJ2-7, with 8 nucleotides matching TRBD1. The CDR3 is 14 residues long. Germline CDR1 SGHRS, CDR2 YFSETQ. The junction had 5 bases not matched to a gene; V was cut back by 1 base and J by 5 bases. In nucleotides, the CDR3 is TGCGCCAGCAGCTTGTACCAGGGGGCACACGAGCAGTACTTC. It encodes CASSLYQGAHEQYF.

This chain uses TRBV6-5 with TRBJ2-2; D might be TRBD1 (6 bases). The V end lost 9 bases, the J end lost 1 base, and 12 bases lay between the germline ends. Germline CDR1 and CDR2: MNHEY and SVGAGI. The length of the CDR3 is 14 residues. The CDR3: CASGGQKNTGELFF. The CDR3 nucleotides are TGTGCCAGTGGTGGACAGAAGAACACCGGGGAGCTGTTTTTT.

This clonotype showed up just once. A read error may produce the germline difference seen at one junction end. The CDR3: CASSTSRAVRETQYF. CDR3 DNA sequence: TGTGCCAGCAGCACCAGCAGGGCCGTCAGAGAGACCCAGTACTTT. This chain uses TRBV7-2 with TRBJ2-5, with D perhaps TRBD1 (5 bases). This CDR3 contains 15 residues. Germline CDR1 and CDR2: SGHTA and FQGNSA.